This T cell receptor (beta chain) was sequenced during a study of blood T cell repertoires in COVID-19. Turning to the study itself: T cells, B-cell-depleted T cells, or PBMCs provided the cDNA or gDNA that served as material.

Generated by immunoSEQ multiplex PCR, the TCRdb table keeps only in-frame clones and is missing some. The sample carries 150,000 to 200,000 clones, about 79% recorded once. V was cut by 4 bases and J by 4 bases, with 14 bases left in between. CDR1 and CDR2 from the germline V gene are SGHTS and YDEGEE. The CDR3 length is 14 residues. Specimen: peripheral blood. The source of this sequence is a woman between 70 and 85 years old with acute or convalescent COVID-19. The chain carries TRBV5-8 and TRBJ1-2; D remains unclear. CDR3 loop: CASSRGLDRYGYTF. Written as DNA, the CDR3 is TGTGCCAGCAGCAGAGGGCTGGACCGCTATGGCTACACCTTC.